This T cell receptor (beta chain) is drawn from a study of cytomegalovirus exposure and HLA in healthy donors. General study findings and limits: Rarity marked most TCR sequences, yet some public TCRs occurred in many donors. The study had only CMV serostatus as immune exposure information.

PCR involved 60 Vbeta and 13 Jbeta primers. Here immunoSEQ multiplex PCR was the method, and the copy in TCRdb shows in-frame clones only, minus some. This table has some 120,000 clones, 70% to 80% appearing once. As regards this clone: Its target is unknown.

The receptor was derived from a woman between 45 and 60 years old in good health and CMV-seropositive. Sequenced input: PBMCs.

CDR3 bases: TGCGCCAGCAGCTTGGGGACTAGCGGGAGTGATGAGCAGTTCTTC. Translating it yields CASSLGTSGSDEQFF. This rearrangement joins TRBV5-1 to TRBJ2-1; 13 positions agree with TRBD2. V trimming: 0 bases; J trimming: 8 bases; junction bases outside the gene matches: 2. This CDR3 comprises 15 residues. From germline, CDR1 is SGHRS and CDR2 YFSETQ.